The T cell receptor (beta chain) described here comes from a study of CD8+ T cells in alopecia areata. This sample's treatment: oral pan-JAK inhibitor, 5-10 mg twice daily. The CDR3 spans 14 residues. Deletions cut 2 bases from V and 9 bases from J, with 15 bases between. Germline CDR1 LNHNV, CDR2 YYDKDF (reference sequence). Sequencing used cDNA as its template, made by extracting RNA and reverse transcribing it. The protocol was immunoSEQ multiplex PCR, while the TCRdb copy is restricted to in-frame clones and leaves out a portion. The sample lists 190,000 or so clones, around 58% occurring once. The specimen comprised CD8+ T cells sorted from blood, sampled at week 24, from a patient treated with tofacitinib. The chain links TRBV15 to TRBJ2-3, with a tentative D call TRBD1 (5 bases). The sequence was collected from a human donor with alopecia areata. CDR3: CATSRTPVGATQYF. In DNA, the CDR3 is TGTGCCACCAGCAGAACTCCTGTTGGGGCAACGCAGTATTTT.